What follows is one T cell receptor beta chain and its context. Its antigen is unknown. TCRdb re-called clones from the PCR reads using MiXCR. The profile shows over 50,000 clones, 30% of them singletons. This specimen belongs to a study of metastatic and nonmetastatic thyroid tumors. At the level of the study: Malignant thyroid and benign thyroid patients provided blood and tumor or nodule tissue whose repertoires were compared. Whole-study findings and limits: The reported finding was significantly higher TCR beta diversity in malignant thyroid tumors relative to benign nodules, in blood and tumor.

Before thyroid surgery, none of the patients had received any treatment. The source is a female donor with papillary thyroid cancer or a benign thyroid nodule (not recorded which). Some clones in this sample may be carry-over from other donors' samples. Sequencing was performed on blood.

The CDR3 nucleotides are TGTGCCAGCAGCTTCCAAGCGGTGAGCTCCTACAATGAGCAGTTCTTC. Amino acids: CASSFQAVSSYNEQFF. The chain uses TRBV11-2 and TRBJ2-1; perhaps TRBD2 as D (5 bases). CDR1 is SGHAT and CDR2 is FQNNGV in the germline V gene. Trimming took 3 bases from V and 0 from J, leaving 12 bases between them. The CDR3 runs 16 residues. Variable domain in full (rest from reference TRBV11-2 and TRBJ2-1): EAGVAQSPRYKIIEKRQSVAFWCNPISGHATLYWYQQILGQGPKLLIQFQNNGVVDDSQLPKDRFSAERLKGVDSTLKIQPAKLEDSAVYLCASSFQAVSSYNEQFFGPGTRLTVL.